Below, 27 T cell receptor beta chains from the same sample are listed, as sequenced in a study of Ad26.COV2.S vaccination and SARS-CoV-2 variants. The treatment denotes: around 19 received Ad26.COV2.S at low or high dose, single or two shots; several received placebo; per-sample allocation not given. Following the first vaccine or placebo injection, samples were taken on day 63. Profiling relied on immunoSEQ multiplex PCR, and the TCRdb table lists in-frame clones only, not all of them. Of 400,000 to 450,000 clones detected, 90% appear once; the ten largest clones hold 12%. Here the sequenced sample was peripheral blood, taken in a trial of Ad26.COV2.S vaccine versus placebo. The receptors were sampled from a person aged 18-65 years who received the Ad26.COV2.S COVID-19 vaccine or a placebo.

V is TRBV6-5 and J is TRBJ2-1, with 10 positions matching TRBD2. The CDR3 sequence is 15 residues long. The V and J ends lost 4 bases and 4 bases, in that order; junction bases with no gene match: 4. The V gene's germline CDR1 is MNHEY and CDR2 SVGAGI. The CDR3 is CASSSLAGAYNEQFF. The DNA for the CDR3 is TGTGCCAGCAGTTCGCTAGCGGGAGCGTACAATGAGCAGTTCTTC.

V usage is TRBV23-1 and J usage is TRBJ2-6; weak D call: TRBD1 (5 bases). TRBV23-1 belongs to the ORF category, with a function that is uncertain. The V gene lost 6 bases and the J gene lost 0 bases, with 27 bases spanning the gap. The CDR3 is made up of 21 amino acids. The DNA of the CDR3 is TGCGCCAGCAGCCAACAATGCCAGGGCAGTACTGTACACTCTGGGGCCAACGTCCTGACTTTC. Encoded protein: CASSQQCQGSTVHSGANVLTF.

The J gene is TRBJ1-1, the V gene TRBV7-9, with D unresolved. Germline V gene lookup returns CDR1 SEHNR and CDR2 FQNEAQ (reference sequence). V was pared by 4 bases and J by 0 bases, with 9 bases between. CDR3 length: 14 residues. The CDR3 nucleotides are TGTGCCAGCAGCTCAAAGACGGTGAACACTGAAGCTTTCTTT. Its translation: CASSSKTVNTEAFF.

This clone was seen just once. This sequence joins TRBV4-1 and TRBJ2-1, with D possibly matching TRBD2 (6 bases). V dropped 1 base and J dropped 6 bases, with 16 bases sitting between them. The CDR3 has 16 residues. Germline values: CDR1 MGHRA, CDR2 YSYEKL. The DNA for the CDR3 is TGCGCCAGCAGCCAAGTCCGCGGGATGTCCGGCAATGAGCAGTTCTTC. Its protein product is CASSQVRGMSGNEQFF.

This sequence joins TRBV28 and TRBJ1-1; D is possibly TRBD1 (6 bases). This CDR3 contains 15 residues. V was cut by 4 bases and J by 0 bases, with 12 bases left in between. Per the germline V gene, CDR1 is MDHEN and CDR2 is SYDVKM. The CDR3: CASSSTGHMNTEAFF. CDR3 in DNA: TGTGCCAGCAGTTCGACAGGACACATGAACACTGAAGCTTTCTTT.

This rearrangement joins TRBV3-1 (or the pseudogene TRBV3-2) to TRBJ2-7; a possible D gene is TRBD1 (6 bases). Deletions cut 6 bases from V and 6 bases from J, with 12 bases between. Germline values: CDR1 LGHDT, CDR2 YNNKEL (reference sequence). The CDR3 has 12 amino acids. CDR3 sequence: CASRSEGGEQYF. DNA for the CDR3: TGTGCCAGCAGATCCGAAGGGGGCGAGCAGTACTTC.

This sequence joins TRBV14 and TRBJ2-5, with 13 bases that match TRBD2. Germline values: CDR1 SGHDN, CDR2 FVKESK. Losses at the gene ends were 5 bases for V and 7 bases for J; bases not matched to a gene: 7. CDR3 length equals 15 residues. The CDR3 reads CASSFRTSGSGTQYF. CDR3 sequence (DNA): TGTGCCAGCAGCTTCCGGACTAGCGGGAGTGGGACCCAGTACTTC.

The chain carries TRBV28 and TRBJ2-7, with 9 bases aligning to TRBD1. V gave up 4 bases and J gave up 1 base; unmatched junction bases: 8. This CDR3 is 16 amino acids long. CDR1 and CDR2 (germline): MDHEN, SYDVKM. CDR3 region: CASSSVGGQGSYEQYF. Written as DNA, the CDR3 is TGTGCCAGCAGTTCGGTAGGGGGACAGGGTTCCTACGAGCAGTACTTC.

This clone came up a few times. The chain recombines TRBV18 with TRBJ1-1; D is perhaps TRBD1 (6 bases). CDR3 size: 15 residues. Germline loops: CDR1 KGHSH, CDR2 LQKENI. The V gene lost 0 bases and the J gene lost 6 bases, with 14 bases spanning the gap. The CDR3 nucleotides are TGTGCCAGCTCACCACCGTATGGGGGGCAATCTGAAGCTTTCTTT. Translated: CASSPPYGGQSEAFF. Variable domain in full (rest from reference TRBV18 and TRBJ1-1): NAGVMQNPRHLVRRRGQEARLRCSPMKGHSHVYWYRQLPEEGLKFMVYLQKENIIDESGMPKERFSAEFPKEGPSILRIQQVVRGDSAAYFCASSPPYGGQSEAFFGQGTRLTVV.

V usage is TRBV18 and J usage is TRBJ1-4; no clear D gene. CDR1 and CDR2 (germline): KGHSH, LQKENI. Deletions cut 5 bases from V and 8 bases from J, with 21 bases between. CDR3 length: 16 residues. CDR3 in amino acids: CASSSESVWLEEKLFF. As DNA, the CDR3 is TGTGCCAGCTCATCCGAATCGGTTTGGTTAGAAGAAAAACTGTTTTTT.

The rearrangement uses TRBV19 and TRBJ1-4; tentative D call: TRBD1 (6 bases). The V and J ends lost 1 base and 8 bases respectively, with 14 bases between them. The germline V gene has CDR1 LNHDA and CDR2 SQIVND (reference sequence). The CDR3 covers 15 residues. The CDR3 region is CASSIVPGANEKLFF. The DNA of the CDR3 is TGTGCCAGTAGTATAGTCCCGGGGGCGAACGAAAAACTGTTTTTT.

The rearrangement joins TRBV7-8 to TRBJ2-7; perhaps TRBD2 as D (5 bases). V was clipped by 3 bases and J by 0 bases, with 15 bases between them. The CDR3 totals 16 residues. Germline CDR1 SGHVS, CDR2 FQNEAQ. The CDR3 protein is CASSFLLRASSYEQYF. CDR3 DNA sequence: TGTGCCAGCAGCTTCCTCTTGCGGGCTAGCTCCTACGAGCAGTACTTC. The variable domain in full, completed from reference TRBV7-8 and TRBJ2-7, reads GAGVSQSPRYKVAKRGQDVALRCDPISGHVSLFWYQQALGQGPEFLTYFQNEAQLDKSGLPSDRFFAERPEGSVSTLKIQRTQQEDSAVYLCASSFLLRASSYEQYFGPGTRLTVT.

V and J are TRBV9 and TRBJ2-7, with TRBD1 matching 9 bases. V lost 3 bases, J lost 6 bases, and 16 bases stayed unmatched. Germline values: CDR1 SGDLS, CDR2 YYNGEE. This CDR3 has 17 amino acids. Here the CDR3 DNA reads TGTGCCAGCAGCGAGGGTGGAACCGGGACAGGGTTAATCGAGCAGTACTTC. This translates into CASSEGGTGTGLIEQYF.

The J gene is TRBJ1-1, the V gene TRBV6-5, with no clear D. The CDR3 loop spans 13 amino acids. Germline CDR1 MNHEY, CDR2 SVGAGI. Trimming stripped 2 bases from V and 1 base from J, with 5 bases between. CDR3 protein: CASSYTRNTEAFF. CDR3 DNA sequence: TGTGCCAGCAGTTACACCCGGAACACTGAAGCTTTCTTT.

This chain uses TRBV5-6 with TRBJ2-1; D not certain. Deletions cut 1 base from V and 4 bases from J, with 12 bases between. Germline values: CDR1 SGHDT, CDR2 YYEEEE. This CDR3 is built from 15 residues. CDR3 amino acids: CASSLRQRIYNEQFF. The CDR3 nucleotides read TGTGCCAGCAGCTTGCGACAACGGATATACAATGAGCAGTTCTTC.

This chain joins TRBV6-1 and TRBJ2-2, with TRBD2 identical over 7 bases. From germline, CDR1 is MNHNS and CDR2 SASEGT. J was trimmed by 3 bases and V by 2 bases; bases with no gene match: 9. This CDR3 has 17 amino acids. The CDR3, as DNA: TGTGCCAGCAGTGAACTCCAAGCTAGCGGTTACACCGGGGAGCTGTTTTTT. Its protein is CASSELQASGYTGELFF.

The V and J genes are TRBV19 and TRBJ1-2, with D possibly being TRBD1 (6 bases). The CDR3 runs 13 residues. Germline loops: CDR1 LNHDA, CDR2 SQIVND (reference sequence). The ends were cut back, 4 bases at V and 2 bases at J, with 8 bases in the middle. The CDR3 spells CASSNGGNYGYTF. The CDR3 nucleotides are TGTGCCAGTAGTAATGGGGGCAACTATGGCTACACCTTC.

This rearrangement joins TRBV7-9 to TRBJ2-1; weak D call: TRBD2 (5 bases). The CDR3 is made up of 14 amino acids. The V end lost 0 bases, the J end lost 14 bases, and 17 bases lay between the germline ends. The germline gives CDR1 SEHNR, CDR2 FQNEAQ (reference sequence). The CDR3 protein is CASSLAVTGSLEFF. The CDR3 nucleotides are TGTGCCAGCAGCTTAGCCGTTACGGGAAGTTTGGAGTTCTTC. Complete variable domain (other parts from reference TRBV7-9 and TRBJ2-1): DTGVSQNPRHKITKRGQNVTFRCDPISEHNRLYWYRQTLGQGPEFLTYFQNEAQLEKSRLLSDRFSAERPKGSFSTLEIQRTEQGDSAMYLCASSLAVTGSLEFFGPGTRLTVL.

The chain couples TRBV4-1 to TRBJ2-7; 12 bases map to TRBD2. The CDR3 sequence is 16 residues long. V dropped 0 bases and J dropped 3; count of bases not matched to a gene: 3. CDR1 and CDR2 from the germline V gene are MGHRA and YSYEKL. The CDR3 region has the DNA TGCGCCAGCAGCCAAGAGAGGACTAGCGGGGACTACGAGCAGTACTTC. Translation: CASSQERTSGDYEQYF.

In its sample, this clone was seen a few times. The junction and the germline gene differ at one end; a read error may be behind it. The chain employs TRBV27 and TRBJ2-7; 9 positions agree with TRBD1. This CDR3 has 13 amino acids. Germline V CDR1 and CDR2: MNHEY, SMNVEV (reference sequence). CDR3 nucleotides: TGTGCCAGCAACGCCGACCCCGGGACAGGGTCTTTTTTC. Translation: CASNADPGTGSFF.

V gene TRBV12-5 combines with J gene TRBJ1-2; D may be TRBD1 (5 bases). Trimming shortened V by 6 bases and J by 3 bases, and 14 bases separated the two germline ends. The CDR3 is 14 residues long. Germline values: CDR1 LGHNT, CDR2 FRNRAP. The CDR3 region has the DNA TGTGCTAGTGGCCCGCCGGGGCTGGACTATGGCTACACCTTC. It is translated as CASGPPGLDYGYTF.

This rearrangement joins TRBV5-4 to TRBJ1-3; the D is unclear. The CDR3 totals 13 residues. Germline values: CDR1 SGHNT, CDR2 YYREEE (reference sequence). The V end was cut by 0 bases, the J end by 3 bases, with 4 bases between. The CDR3 nucleotides read TGTGCCAGCAGCTTGGTTGGTGGAAACACCATATATTTT. It is translated as CASSLVGGNTIYF.

The rearrangement joins TRBV28 to TRBJ2-7; TRBD1 aligns across 9 bases. The CDR3 loop spans 14 amino acids. J gave up 2 bases and V 5 bases, and 4 bases lay outside the gene matches. Germline V gene sequence: CDR1 MDHEN, CDR2 SYDVKM. CDR3 loop: CASSPGQGPYEQYF. The DNA for the CDR3 is TGTGCCAGCAGTCCGGGACAGGGTCCCTACGAGCAGTACTTC.

The chain recombines TRBV28 with TRBJ1-1; perhaps TRBD1 as D (6 bases). V was trimmed by 5 bases and J by 7 bases, leaving 20 bases between them. The CDR3 runs 15 residues. From germline, CDR1 is MDHEN and CDR2 SYDVKM. The CDR3 DNA sequence: TGTGCCAGCAGTCCCGTGATCCGGGGACATGGTGAAGCTTTCTTT. Amino acids: CASSPVIRGHGEAFF.

The chain combines TRBV5-1 with TRBJ2-7, with D hard to call. Deletions cut 0 bases from V and 7 bases from J, with 14 bases between. The CDR3 is made up of 14 amino acids. CDR1 SGHRS and CDR2 YFSETQ come from the germline V gene. CDR3 protein: CASSLARAPSEQYF. In DNA, the CDR3 is TGCGCCAGCAGCTTGGCTAGGGCTCCTAGTGAGCAGTACTTC.

This clone was picked up one time. This chain uses TRBV7-2 with TRBJ2-6; D remains ambiguous. V dropped 5 bases and J dropped 4 bases, with 12 bases sitting between them. The V gene's germline CDR1 is SGHTA and CDR2 FQGNSA. The CDR3 has 15 residues. This CDR3 reads CASSKTTSGANVLTF. DNA of the CDR3: TGTGCCAGCAGCAAGACCACATCCGGGGCCAACGTCCTGACTTTC.

V and J are TRBV28 and TRBJ2-5, with 11 positions matching TRBD2. Losses at the gene ends were 0 bases for V and 1 base for J; bases not matched to a gene: 7. The germline CDR1 and CDR2 sequences are MDHEN and SYDVKM. This CDR3 is built from 18 residues. CDR3 in amino acids: CASSLWGGTSGVQETQYF. The DNA of the CDR3 is TGTGCCAGCAGTTTATGGGGCGGGACTAGCGGAGTCCAAGAGACCCAGTACTTC.